This TCR beta chain was identified in a study of blood T cell repertoires in COVID-19 (dated by TCRdb to the early 2020s). About the full investigation: The collaborator samples originated in the United States, Italy and Spain and spanned the acute and convalescent phases of COVID-19. A de-identified subject ID, COVID-19 status, age in years and sex were almost always included in the sample metadata. The samples were drawn from the first 160 participants of the ongoing ImmuneRACE study and from over a thousand subjects provided by 6 global collaborators. Where available, HLA class I and class II types were obtained from metadata supplied by the sample provider rather than from assay-based typing. The prospective study material was composed of cDNA or gDNA derived from T cells, B-cell-depleted T cells, or PBMCs. The repertoires were released in a freely available public database intended as a resource for research on the immune response to SARS-CoV-2. The dataset comprised deeply sampled blood TCRbeta repertoires from subjects exposed to, actively infected with, or recovered from COVID-19.

Remarks on this clone: What this receptor recognizes is not known. The input lacks base qualities; no much larger clone sits a single base away.

Collaborating institutions collected whole blood in K2EDTA tubes following their own protocols. Collaborator samples were shipped for TCRbeta analysis as frozen whole blood, isolated PBMCs, or DNA extracted from either sample type. V and J are truncated by 4 bases and 6 bases respectively, leaving an intervening sequence of 25 bases. Looking up the germline V gene yields CDR1 SGHRS and CDR2 YFSETQ. The CDR3 measures 17 amino acids from cysteine to phenylalanine. Only CDR3 DNA is held: 51 bases, read in frame from base 1. The full study reports these points: How much clinical and demographic metadata was included differed by source and by participant, and the metadata was provided uncurated.

The immunoSEQ Assay, a bias-controlled multiplex PCR, was used to amplify TCRbeta CDR3 regions from genomic DNA. The authors processed their data as follows. Within the assay, amplification of reference gene primers was used to estimate how many nucleated cells each sample contained. To quantify the absolute abundance of each unique TCRbeta CDR3 rearrangement, sequence reads were collapsed and filtered. For each sample, productive Simpson clonality was calculated by taking the square root of Simpson's diversity index across productive rearrangements. The source is immuneACCESS, and TCRdb retained only in-frame sequences with V and J called. Part of the clones is not carried over; for the studies checked, unresolved V genes explain less than half of this, and the remainder is unexplained. V, J and clone size reflect that table, while D and trimming were determined from the DNA. The sample data list 100,000 to 150,000 clones, and about nine tenths of these were observed just once. The top ten hold 25% to 35% of the sample.

Rearrangement joined TRBV5-1 to TRBJ1-2, with the D gene too uncertain to name. This sequence originates from an older woman with acute or convalescent COVID-19. Sequencing was carried out using peripheral blood. The CDR3 reads as follows: CASSIGTGTQRGDGYTF. The sequenced DNA: TGCGCCAGCAGCATCGGCACCGGCACTCAGCGGGGAGATGGCTACACCTTC.